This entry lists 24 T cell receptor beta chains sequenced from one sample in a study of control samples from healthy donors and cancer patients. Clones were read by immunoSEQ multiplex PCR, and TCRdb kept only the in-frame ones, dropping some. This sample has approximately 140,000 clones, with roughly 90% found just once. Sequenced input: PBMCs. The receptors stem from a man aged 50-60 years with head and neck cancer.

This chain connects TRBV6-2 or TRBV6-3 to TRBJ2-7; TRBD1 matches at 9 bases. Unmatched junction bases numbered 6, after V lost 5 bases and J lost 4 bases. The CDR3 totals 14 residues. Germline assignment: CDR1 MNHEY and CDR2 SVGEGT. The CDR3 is CASSPTGGPYEQYF. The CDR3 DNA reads TGTGCCAGCAGTCCCACAGGGGGCCCATACGAGCAGTACTTC.

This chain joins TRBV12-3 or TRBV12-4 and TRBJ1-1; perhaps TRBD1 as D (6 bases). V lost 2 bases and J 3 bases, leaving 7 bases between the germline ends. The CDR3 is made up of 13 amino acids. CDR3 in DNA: TGTGCCAGCAGTTTACGACAGGACACTGAAGCTTTCTTT. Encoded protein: CASSLRQDTEAFF.

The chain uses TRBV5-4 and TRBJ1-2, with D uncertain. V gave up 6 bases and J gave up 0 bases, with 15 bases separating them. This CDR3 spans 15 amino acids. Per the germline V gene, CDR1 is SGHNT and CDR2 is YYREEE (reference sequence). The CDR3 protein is CASNPTRGANYGYTF. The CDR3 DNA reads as TGTGCCAGCAATCCGACACGGGGAGCTAACTATGGCTACACCTTC.

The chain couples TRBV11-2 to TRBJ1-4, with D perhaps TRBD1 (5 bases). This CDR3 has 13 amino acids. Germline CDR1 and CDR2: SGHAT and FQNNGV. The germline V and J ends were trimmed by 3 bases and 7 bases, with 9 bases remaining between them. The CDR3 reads CASSFQGSEKLFF. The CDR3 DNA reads TGTGCCAGCAGCTTCCAGGGTTCTGAAAAACTGTTTTTT.

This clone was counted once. This CDR3 is CASRLSTGVETQYF. As DNA, the CDR3 is TGTGCCAGCAGGCTATCGACAGGGGTTGAGACCCAGTACTTC. This chain connects TRBV28 to TRBJ2-5; 8 bases fit TRBD1. Per the germline V gene, CDR1 is MDHEN and CDR2 is SYDVKM. The CDR3 has 14 amino acids. V lost 6 bases, J lost 5 bases, and 8 bases stayed unmatched.

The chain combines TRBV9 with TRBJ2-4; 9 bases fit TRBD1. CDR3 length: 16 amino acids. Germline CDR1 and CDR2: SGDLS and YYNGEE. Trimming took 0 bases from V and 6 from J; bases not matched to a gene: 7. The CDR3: CASSVAEGTGTNIQYF. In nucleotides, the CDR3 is TGTGCCAGCAGCGTAGCTGAAGGGACAGGGACAAACATTCAGTACTTC.

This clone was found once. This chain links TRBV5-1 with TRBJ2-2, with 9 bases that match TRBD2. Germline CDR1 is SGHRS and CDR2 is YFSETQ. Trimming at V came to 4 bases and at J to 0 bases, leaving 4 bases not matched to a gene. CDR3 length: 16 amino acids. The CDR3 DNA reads TGCGCCAGCAGCATGGGACTAGCTACGAACACCGGGGAGCTGTTTTTT. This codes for CASSMGLATNTGELFF.

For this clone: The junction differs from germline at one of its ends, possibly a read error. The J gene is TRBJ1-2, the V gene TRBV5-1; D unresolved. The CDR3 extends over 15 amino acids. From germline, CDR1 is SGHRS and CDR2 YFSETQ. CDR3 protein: CASSFDGSRGHMGLF. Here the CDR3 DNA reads TGCGCCAGCAGCTTTGACGGCAGCCGAGGTCATATGGGCCTCTTC.

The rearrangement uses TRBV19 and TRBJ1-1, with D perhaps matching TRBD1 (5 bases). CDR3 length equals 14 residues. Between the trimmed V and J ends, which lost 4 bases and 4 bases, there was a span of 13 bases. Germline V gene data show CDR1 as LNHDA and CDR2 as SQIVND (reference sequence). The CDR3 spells CASSRQGRRTEAFF. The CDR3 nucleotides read TGTGCCAGTAGTAGGCAGGGTCGTCGCACTGAAGCTTTCTTT.

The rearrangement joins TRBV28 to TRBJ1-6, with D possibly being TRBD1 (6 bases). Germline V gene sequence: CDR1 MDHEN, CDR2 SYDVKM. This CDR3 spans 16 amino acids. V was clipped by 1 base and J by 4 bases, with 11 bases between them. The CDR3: CASSLSTGGYNSPLHF. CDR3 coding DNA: TGTGCCAGCAGTTTATCGACAGGTGGATATAATTCACCCCTCCACTTT.

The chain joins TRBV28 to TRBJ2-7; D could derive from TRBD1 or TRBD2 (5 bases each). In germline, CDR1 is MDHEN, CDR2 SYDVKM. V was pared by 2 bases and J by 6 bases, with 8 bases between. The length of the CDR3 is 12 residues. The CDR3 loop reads CASSLKGREQYF. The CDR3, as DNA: TGTGCCAGCAGTTTAAAGGGACGCGAGCAGTACTTC. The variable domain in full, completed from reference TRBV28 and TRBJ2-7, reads DVKVTQSSRYLVKRTGEKVFLECVQDMDHENMFWYRQDPGLGLRLIYFSYDVKMKEKGDIPEGYSVSREKKERFSLILESASTNQTSMYLCASSLKGREQYFGPGTRLTVT.

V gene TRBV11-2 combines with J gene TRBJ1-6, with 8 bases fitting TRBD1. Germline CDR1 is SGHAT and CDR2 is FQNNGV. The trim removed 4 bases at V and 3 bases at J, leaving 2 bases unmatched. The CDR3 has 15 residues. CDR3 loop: CASSSGTGYNSPLHF. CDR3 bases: TGTGCCAGCAGCTCCGGGACAGGCTATAATTCACCCCTCCACTTT.

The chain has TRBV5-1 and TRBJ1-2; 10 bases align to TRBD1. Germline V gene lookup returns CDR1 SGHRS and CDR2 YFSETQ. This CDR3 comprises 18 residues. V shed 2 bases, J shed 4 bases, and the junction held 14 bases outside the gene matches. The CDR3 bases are TGCGCCAGCAGCTTAGGCCCAAGGACAGGGGGGCCAGGCTATGGCTACACCTTC. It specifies CASSLGPRTGGPGYGYTF.

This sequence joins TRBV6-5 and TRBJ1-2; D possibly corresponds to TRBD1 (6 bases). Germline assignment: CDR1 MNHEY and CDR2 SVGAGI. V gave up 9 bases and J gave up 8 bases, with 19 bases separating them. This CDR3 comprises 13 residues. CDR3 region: CASGTTHGKGYTF. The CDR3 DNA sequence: TGTGCCAGTGGGACAACCCATGGAAAGGGCTACACCTTC.

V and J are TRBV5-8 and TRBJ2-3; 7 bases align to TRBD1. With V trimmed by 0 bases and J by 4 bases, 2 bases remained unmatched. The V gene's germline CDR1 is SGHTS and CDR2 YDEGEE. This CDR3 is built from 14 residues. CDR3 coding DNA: TGTGCCAGCAGCTTGGGAGGGGGCGCAGATACGCAGTATTTT. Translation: CASSLGGGADTQYF.

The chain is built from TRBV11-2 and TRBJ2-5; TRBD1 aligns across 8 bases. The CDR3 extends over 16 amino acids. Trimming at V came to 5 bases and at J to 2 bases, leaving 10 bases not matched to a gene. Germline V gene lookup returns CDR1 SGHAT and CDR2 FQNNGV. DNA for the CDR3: TGTGCCAGCAGCCCTAGAGGGACAGGAGATCAAGAGACCCAGTACTTC. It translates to CASSPRGTGDQETQYF.

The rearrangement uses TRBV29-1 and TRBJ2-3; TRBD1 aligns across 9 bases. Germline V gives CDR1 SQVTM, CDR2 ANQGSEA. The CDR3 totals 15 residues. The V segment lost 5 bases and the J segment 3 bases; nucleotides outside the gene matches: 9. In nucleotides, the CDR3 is TGCAGCGTTATAAAGACAGGGGGAGTTACAGATACGCAGTATTTT. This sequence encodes CSVIKTGGVTDTQYF.

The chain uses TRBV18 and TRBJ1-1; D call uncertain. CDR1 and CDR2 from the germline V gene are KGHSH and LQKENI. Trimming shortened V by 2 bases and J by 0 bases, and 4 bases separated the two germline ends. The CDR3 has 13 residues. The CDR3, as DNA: TGTGCCAGCTCACCAGAAATGAACACTGAAGCTTTCTTT. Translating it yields CASSPEMNTEAFF.

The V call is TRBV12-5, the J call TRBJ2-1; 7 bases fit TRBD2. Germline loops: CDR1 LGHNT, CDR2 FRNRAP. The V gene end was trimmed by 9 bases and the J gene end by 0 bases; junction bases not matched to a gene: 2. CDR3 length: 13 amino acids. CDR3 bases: TGTGCTAGCGGGGACTACTCCTACAATGAGCAGTTCTTC. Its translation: CASGDYSYNEQFF.

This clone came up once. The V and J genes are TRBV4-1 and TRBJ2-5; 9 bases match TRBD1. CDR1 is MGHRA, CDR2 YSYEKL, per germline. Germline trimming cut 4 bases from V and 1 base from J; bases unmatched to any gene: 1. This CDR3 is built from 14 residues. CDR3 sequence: CASSPGQGQETQYF. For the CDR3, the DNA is TGCGCCAGCAGCCCGGGACAGGGCCAAGAGACCCAGTACTTC.

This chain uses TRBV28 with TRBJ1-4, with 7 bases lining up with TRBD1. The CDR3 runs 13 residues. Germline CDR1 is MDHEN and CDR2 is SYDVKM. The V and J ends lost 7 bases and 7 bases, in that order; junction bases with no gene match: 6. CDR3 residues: CASNTGDGEKLFF. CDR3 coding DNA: TGTGCCAGCAACACAGGGGACGGTGAAAAACTGTTTTTT.

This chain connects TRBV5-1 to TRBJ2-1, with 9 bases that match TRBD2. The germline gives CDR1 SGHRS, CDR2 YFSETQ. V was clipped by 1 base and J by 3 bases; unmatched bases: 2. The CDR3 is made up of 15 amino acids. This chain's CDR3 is CASSLLAGIYNEQFF. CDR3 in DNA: TGCGCCAGCAGCTTGCTAGCGGGAATCTACAATGAGCAGTTCTTC.

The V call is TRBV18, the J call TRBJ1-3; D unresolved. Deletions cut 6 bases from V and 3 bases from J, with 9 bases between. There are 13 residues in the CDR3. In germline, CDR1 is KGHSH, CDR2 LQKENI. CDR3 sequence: CASSPENGNTIYF. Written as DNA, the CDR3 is TGTGCCAGCTCCCCAGAAAATGGAAACACCATATATTTT.

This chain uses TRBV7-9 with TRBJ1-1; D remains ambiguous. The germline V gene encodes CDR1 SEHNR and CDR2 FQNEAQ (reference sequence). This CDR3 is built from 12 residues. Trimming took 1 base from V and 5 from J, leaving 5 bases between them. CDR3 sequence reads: CASSLGRTEAFF. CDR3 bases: TGTGCCAGCAGCTTAGGGAGGACTGAAGCTTTCTTT. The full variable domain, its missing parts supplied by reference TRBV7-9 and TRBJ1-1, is DTGVSQNPRHKITKRGQNVTFRCDPISEHNRLYWYRQTLGQGPEFLTYFQNEAQLEKSRLLSDRFSAERPKGSFSTLEIQRTEQGDSAMYLCASSLGRTEAFFGQGTRLTVV.